This TCR beta chain emerged from a study of blood T cell repertoires in COVID-19. Study context: Specimens from acute and convalescent COVID-19 originated in the United States, Italy and Spain. From T cells, B-cell-depleted T cells, or PBMCs came the material, which was cDNA or gDNA.

TCRdb's copy holds only in-frame clones and misses some; the assay was immunoSEQ multiplex PCR. Here the sample spans around 86,000 clones, over 65% being singletons. Per the germline V gene, CDR1 is MNHEY and CDR2 is SMNVEV (reference sequence). This CDR3 has 13 residues. The germline V and J ends were trimmed by 4 bases and 8 bases, with 14 bases remaining between them. The J gene is TRBJ1-2, the V gene TRBV27, with D possibly being TRBD1 (6 bases). The origin of this receptor is a human donor in a cohort sampled during active COVID-19. The specimen was peripheral blood. This CDR3 is CASSSVERGGYTF. The DNA of the CDR3 is TGTGCCAGCAGTTCGGTAGAGAGGGGGGGCTACACCTTC.